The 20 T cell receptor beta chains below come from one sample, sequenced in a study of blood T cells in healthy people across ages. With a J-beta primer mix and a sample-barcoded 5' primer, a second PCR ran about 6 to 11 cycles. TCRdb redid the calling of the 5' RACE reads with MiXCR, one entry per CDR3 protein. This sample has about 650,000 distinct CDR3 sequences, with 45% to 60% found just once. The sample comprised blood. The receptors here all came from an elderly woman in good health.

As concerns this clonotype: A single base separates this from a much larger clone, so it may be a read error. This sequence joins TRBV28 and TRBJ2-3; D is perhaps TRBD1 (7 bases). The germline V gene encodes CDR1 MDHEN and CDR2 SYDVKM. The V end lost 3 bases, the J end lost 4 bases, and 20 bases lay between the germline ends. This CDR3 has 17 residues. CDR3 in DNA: TGTGCCAGCAGTTTTGTGAGGAGGGGGCAAGGCGCAGATACGCAGTATTTT. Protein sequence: CASSFVRRGQGADTQYF.

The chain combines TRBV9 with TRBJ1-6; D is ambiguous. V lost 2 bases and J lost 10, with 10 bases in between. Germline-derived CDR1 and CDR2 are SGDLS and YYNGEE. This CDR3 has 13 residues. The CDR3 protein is CASSVGRGSPLHF. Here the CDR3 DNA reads TGTGCCAGCAGCGTTGGTAGAGGATCACCCCTCCACTTT.

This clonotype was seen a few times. The CDR3 protein is CASSTSLRAMWGTEAFF. The CDR3 nucleotides read TGTGCCAGCAGCACCTCCCTCAGGGCTATGTGGGGCACTGAAGCTTTCTTT. This chain joins TRBV5-6 and TRBJ1-1; D might be TRBD1 (5 bases). The CDR3 sequence is 17 residues long. Germline CDR1 reads SGHDT; CDR2 reads YYEEEE. Trimming left V 4 bases short and J 4 bases short, with 23 bases between.

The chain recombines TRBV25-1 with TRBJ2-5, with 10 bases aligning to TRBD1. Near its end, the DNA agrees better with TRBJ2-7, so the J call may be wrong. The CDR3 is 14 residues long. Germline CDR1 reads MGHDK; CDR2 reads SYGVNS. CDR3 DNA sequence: TGTGCCAGCAGTGGGGACAGGGGACCCCTCGAGCAGTACTTC. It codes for CASSGDRGPLEQYF.

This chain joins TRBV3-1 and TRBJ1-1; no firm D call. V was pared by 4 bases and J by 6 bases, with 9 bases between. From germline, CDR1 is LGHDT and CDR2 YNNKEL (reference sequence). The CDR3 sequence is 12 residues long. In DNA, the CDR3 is TGTGCCAGCAGCCCAGGCCTGGCTGAAGCTTTCTTT. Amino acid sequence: CASSPGLAEAFF.

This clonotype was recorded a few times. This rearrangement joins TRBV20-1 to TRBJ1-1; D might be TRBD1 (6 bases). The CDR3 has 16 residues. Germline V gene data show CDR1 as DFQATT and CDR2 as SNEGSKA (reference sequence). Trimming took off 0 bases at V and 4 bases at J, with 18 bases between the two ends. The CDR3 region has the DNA TGCAGTGCTAGAGACAGGGGTAGAAGTTCCGGCACTGAAGCTTTCTTT. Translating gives CSARDRGRSSGTEAFF.

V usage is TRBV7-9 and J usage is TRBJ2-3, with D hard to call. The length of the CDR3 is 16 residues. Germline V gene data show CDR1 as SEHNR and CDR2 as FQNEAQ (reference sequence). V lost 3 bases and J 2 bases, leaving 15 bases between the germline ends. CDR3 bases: TGTGCCAGCAGCTTTTCTTTCGAGGCAAACACAGATACGCAGTATTTT. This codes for CASSFSFEANTDTQYF.

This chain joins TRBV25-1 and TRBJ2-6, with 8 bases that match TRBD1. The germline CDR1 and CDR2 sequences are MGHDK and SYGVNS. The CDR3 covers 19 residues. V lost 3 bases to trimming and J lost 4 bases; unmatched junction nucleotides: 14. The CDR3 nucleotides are TGTGCCAGCAGTGAGTTACCAGGGGGCACAAACGGGGGGGCCAACGTCCTGACTTTC. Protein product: CASSELPGGTNGGANVLTF.

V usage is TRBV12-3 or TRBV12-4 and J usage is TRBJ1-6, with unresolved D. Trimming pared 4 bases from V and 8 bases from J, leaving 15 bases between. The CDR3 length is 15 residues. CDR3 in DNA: TGTGCCAGCAGTTCGCCCAGGTTCTGGGATTCACCCCTCCACTTT. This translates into CASSSPRFWDSPLHF.

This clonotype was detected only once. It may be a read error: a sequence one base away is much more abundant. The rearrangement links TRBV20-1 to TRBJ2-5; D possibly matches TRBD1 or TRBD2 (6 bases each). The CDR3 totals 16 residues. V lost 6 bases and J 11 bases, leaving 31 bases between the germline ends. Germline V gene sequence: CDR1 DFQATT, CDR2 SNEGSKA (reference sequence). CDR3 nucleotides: TGCAGTGCCACAGGGCCCTTGGCTAGCGACTACAATGAGCAGTACTTC. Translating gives CSATGPLASDYNEQYF.

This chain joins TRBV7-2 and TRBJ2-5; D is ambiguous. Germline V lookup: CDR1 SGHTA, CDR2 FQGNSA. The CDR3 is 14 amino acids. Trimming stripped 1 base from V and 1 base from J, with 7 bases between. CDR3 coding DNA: TGTGCCAGCAGCTTAGTGTACAGCCAAGAGACCCAGTACTTC. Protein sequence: CASSLVYSQETQYF.

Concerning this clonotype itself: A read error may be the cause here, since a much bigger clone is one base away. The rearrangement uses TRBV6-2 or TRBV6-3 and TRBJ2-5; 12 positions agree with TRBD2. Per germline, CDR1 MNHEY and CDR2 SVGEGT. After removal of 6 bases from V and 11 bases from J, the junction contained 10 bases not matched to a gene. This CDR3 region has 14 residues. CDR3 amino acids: CASRLAGGGNEQYF. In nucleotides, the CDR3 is TGTGCCAGCAGACTAGCGGGAGGAGGGAATGAGCAGTACTTC.

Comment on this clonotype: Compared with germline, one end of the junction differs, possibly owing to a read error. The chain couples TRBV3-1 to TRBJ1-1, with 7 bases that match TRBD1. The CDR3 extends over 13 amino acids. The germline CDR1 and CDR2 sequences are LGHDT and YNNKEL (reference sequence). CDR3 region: CAGSPHGTAEAFF. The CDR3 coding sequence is TGTGCCGGCAGCCCTCACGGGACAGCTGAAGCTTTCTTT. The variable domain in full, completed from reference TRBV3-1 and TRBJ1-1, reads DTAVSQTPKYLVTQMGNDKSIKCEQNLGHDTMYWYKQDSKKFLKIMFSYNNKELIINETVPNRFSPKSPDKAHLNLHINSLELGDSAVYFCAGSPHGTAEAFFGQGTRLTVV.

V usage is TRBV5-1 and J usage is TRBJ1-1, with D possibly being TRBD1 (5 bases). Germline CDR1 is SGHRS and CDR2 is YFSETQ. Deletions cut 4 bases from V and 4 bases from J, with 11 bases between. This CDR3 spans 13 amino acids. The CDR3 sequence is CASSGAPGTEAFF. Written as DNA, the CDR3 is TGCGCCAGCAGCGGGGCCCCGGGCACTGAAGCTTTCTTT. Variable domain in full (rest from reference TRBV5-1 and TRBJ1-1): KAGVTQTPRYLIKTRGQQVTLSCSPISGHRSVSWYQQTPGQGLQFLFEYFSETQRNKGNFPGRFSGRQFSNSRSEMNVSTLELGDSALYLCASSGAPGTEAFFGQGTRLTVV.

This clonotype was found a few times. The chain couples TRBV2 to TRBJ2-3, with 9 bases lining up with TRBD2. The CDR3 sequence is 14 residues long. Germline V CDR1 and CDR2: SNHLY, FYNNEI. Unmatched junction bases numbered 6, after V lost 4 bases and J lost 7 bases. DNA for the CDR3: TGTGCCAGCAGTGTGACTAGCGGTACCTATACGCAGTATTTT. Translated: CASSVTSGTYTQYF.

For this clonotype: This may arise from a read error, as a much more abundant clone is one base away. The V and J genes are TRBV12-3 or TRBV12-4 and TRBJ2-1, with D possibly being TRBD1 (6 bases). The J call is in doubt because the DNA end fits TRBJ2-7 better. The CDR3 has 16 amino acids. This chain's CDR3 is CAIKFGRLGAHNEQYF. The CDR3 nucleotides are TGTGCCATTAAGTTTGGGCGCCTGGGGGCTCACAATGAGCAGTACTTC.

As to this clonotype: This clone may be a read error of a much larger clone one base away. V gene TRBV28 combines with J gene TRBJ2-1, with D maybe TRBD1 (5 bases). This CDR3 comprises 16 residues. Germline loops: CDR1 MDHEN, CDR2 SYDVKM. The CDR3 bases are TGTGCCAGCAGTCCCCAGACAGAGTTCTCCTACAATGGGCAGTTCTTC. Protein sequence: CASSPQTEFSYNGQFF.

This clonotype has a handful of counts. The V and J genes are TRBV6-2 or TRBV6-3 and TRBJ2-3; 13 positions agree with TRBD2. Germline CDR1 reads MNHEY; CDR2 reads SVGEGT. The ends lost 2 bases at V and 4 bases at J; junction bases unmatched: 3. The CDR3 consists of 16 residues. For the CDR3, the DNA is TGTGCCAGCAGTTACCTTGGACTAGCGGGGGCAGATACGCAGTATTTT. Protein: CASSYLGLAGADTQYF.

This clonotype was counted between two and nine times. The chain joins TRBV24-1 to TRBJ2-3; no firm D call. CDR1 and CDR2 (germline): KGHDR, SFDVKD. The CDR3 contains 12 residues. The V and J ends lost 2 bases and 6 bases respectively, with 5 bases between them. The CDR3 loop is CATSDYRDTQYF. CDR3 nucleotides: TGTGCCACCAGTGATTATCGGGATACGCAGTATTTT.

CDR3 sequence reads: CASSHGGEKLFF. As DNA, the CDR3 is TGCGCCAGCAGCCATGGTGGTGAAAAACTGTTTTTT. J is TRBJ1-4 and V is TRBV4-3; D is unresolved. CDR3 size: 12 residues. Germline CDR1 reads LGHNA; CDR2 reads YSLEER. The V end lost 3 bases, the J end lost 7 bases, and 6 bases lay between the germline ends.